Below, 27 T cell receptor beta chains from the same sample are listed, as sequenced in a study of blood T cell repertoires in COVID-19. The data were produced by immunoSEQ multiplex PCR, yet TCRdb's version contains in-frame clones alone and is incomplete. The sample has some 260,000 clones, under 85% seen once. Sequenced material: peripheral blood. The source of these receptors is a woman aged 40 to 55 with active or convalescent COVID-19.

The chain couples TRBV7-2 to TRBJ2-3; D not certain. Germline V gene lookup returns CDR1 SGHTA and CDR2 FQGNSA. V shed 1 base and J shed 5 bases, with 13 bases lying between them. The CDR3 length is 15 residues. DNA of the CDR3: TGTGCCAGCAGCTTAGGAGGTGGCTTCCGAGATACGCAGTATTTT. Protein sequence: CASSLGGGFRDTQYF.

The chain combines TRBV19 with TRBJ1-5; TRBD1 is a possible D gene (5 bases). Looked up from germline, CDR1 is LNHDA and CDR2 is SQIVND (reference sequence). The CDR3 runs 13 residues. V was pared by 2 bases and J by 7 bases, with 9 bases between. Here the CDR3 reads CASSITGEQPQHF. CDR3 in DNA: TGTGCCAGTAGTATAACGGGGGAACAGCCCCAGCATTTT.

The CDR3 protein is CASSLAGGEAFF. The CDR3 coding sequence is TGTGCCAGCAGCTTAGCGGGGGGTGAAGCTTTCTTT. The chain recombines TRBV7-9 with TRBJ1-1, with D possibly matching TRBD1 (5 bases). Germline V lookup: CDR1 SEHNR, CDR2 FQNEAQ (reference sequence). Trimming removed 0 bases from V and 7 bases from J, with 6 bases in between. The CDR3 consists of 12 residues.

V usage is TRBV9 and J usage is TRBJ1-1, with D perhaps matching TRBD1 (6 bases). The V and J ends lost 4 bases and 7 bases respectively, with 14 bases between them. This CDR3 contains 13 residues. The germline V gene encodes CDR1 SGDLS and CDR2 YYNGEE. The CDR3 coding sequence is TGTGCCAGCAGCTTCAATCCAGGGGATGAAGCTTTCTTT. Amino acid sequence: CASSFNPGDEAFF. Full variable domain (outside the CDR3, taken from reference TRBV9 and TRBJ1-1): DSGVTQTPKHLITATGQRVTLRCSPRSGDLSVYWYQQSLDQGLQFLIQYYNGEERAKGNILERFSAQQFPDLHSELNLSSLELGDSALYFCASSFNPGDEAFFGQGTRLTVV.

This clone was found a few times. The genes are TRBV5-6 and TRBJ2-7; TRBD1 agrees at 7 bases. The V gene end was trimmed by 5 bases and the J gene end by 0 bases; junction bases not matched to a gene: 5. Per germline, CDR1 SGHDT and CDR2 YYEEEE. The CDR3 extends over 14 amino acids. The CDR3 bases are TGTGCCAGCAGACCCGGGACAGCCTCCTACGAGCAGTACGTC. It yields the protein CASRPGTASYEQYV.

This sequence joins TRBV7-9 and TRBJ2-1; 11 bases are a match to TRBD2. Germline CDR1 and CDR2: SEHNR and FQNEAQ (reference sequence). V shed 3 bases, J shed 16 bases, and the junction held 11 bases outside the gene matches. CDR3 length: 14 residues. CDR3 sequence: CASSLSTSGDQLFF. CDR3 DNA sequence: TGTGCCAGCAGCTTGTCGACTAGCGGGGACCAGCTATTCTTC.

The CDR3 spells CASSFYGTGRETQYF. In DNA form, the CDR3 reads TGTGCCAGCAGCTTTTATGGGACAGGACGTGAGACCCAGTACTTC. The gene calls are TRBV5-4 and TRBJ2-5; 8 positions agree with TRBD1. CDR3 size: 15 residues. V trimming: 2 bases; J trimming: 5 bases; junction bases outside the gene matches: 8. Germline lookup yields CDR1 SGHNT and CDR2 YYREEE (reference sequence).

In this sample, this clone turned up once. This chain links TRBV30 with TRBJ1-1; possible D gene TRBD1, 5 bases. CDR1 is GTSNPN, CDR2 SVGIG, per germline (reference sequence). V was trimmed by 2 bases and J by 2 bases, leaving 9 bases between them. The CDR3 spans 13 residues. The CDR3 protein is CAWSRQGNTEAFF. For the CDR3, the DNA is TGTGCCTGGAGTCGGCAGGGAAACACTGAAGCTTTCTTT.

This chain links TRBV24-1 with TRBJ2-3; D possibly corresponds to TRBD1 (6 bases). This CDR3 region has 14 residues. V gave up 7 bases and J gave up 5 bases, with 15 bases separating them. CDR1 and CDR2 from the germline V gene are KGHDR and SFDVKD. CDR3 DNA sequence: TGTGCCACCAGACCGACAGGACCCATAGATACGCAGTATTTT. Translation: CATRPTGPIDTQYF.

The chain has TRBV7-3 and TRBJ2-1, with 7 bases that match TRBD1. The J segment lost 7 bases and the V segment lost 0 bases, leaving 3 bases of the junction unmatched. Germline V gene data show CDR1 as SGHTA and CDR2 as FQGTGA. This CDR3 is built from 14 residues. The CDR3 DNA is TGTGCCAGCAGCTTAACGTTGGGACAGAATGAGCAGTTCTTC. Translating it yields CASSLTLGQNEQFF.

The CDR3 reads CASSPGRGANYGYTF. The CDR3 coding sequence is TGTGCCAGCTCACCGGGGAGGGGCGCTAACTATGGCTACACCTTC. The chain carries TRBV18 and TRBJ1-2, with TRBD1 as a possible D gene (5 bases). Germline loops: CDR1 KGHSH, CDR2 LQKENI. CDR3 size: 15 residues. Trimming stripped 3 bases from V and 0 bases from J, with 11 bases between.

The chain is built from TRBV19 and TRBJ1-1; tentatively, D is TRBD1 (6 bases). V was pared by 8 bases and J by 5 bases, with 18 bases between. This CDR3 region has 14 residues. In germline, CDR1 is LNHDA, CDR2 SQIVND (reference sequence). The CDR3, as DNA: TGTGCCAGTTCCAGGGGTGAGAGGAGTACTGAAGCTTTCTTT. It specifies CASSRGERSTEAFF.

V usage is TRBV19 and J usage is TRBJ2-1, with 7 positions matching TRBD2. The CDR3 sequence is 15 residues long. J gave up 5 bases and V 6 bases, and 10 bases lay outside the gene matches. Germline assignment: CDR1 LNHDA and CDR2 SQIVND (reference sequence). This chain's CDR3 is CASSQNRDYDNEQFF. As DNA, the CDR3 is TGTGCCAGTAGCCAAAACCGGGACTACGACAATGAGCAGTTCTTC.

The chain combines TRBV30 with TRBJ2-3; no clear D. Trimming took off 4 bases at V and 4 bases at J, with 6 bases between the two ends. CDR3 length equals 11 residues. Germline V lookup: CDR1 GTSNPN, CDR2 SVGIG (reference sequence). The CDR3 reads CAWKSADTQYF. In DNA form, the CDR3 reads TGTGCCTGGAAGTCGGCAGATACGCAGTATTTT.

The rearrangement links TRBV6-4 to TRBJ2-5; 8 positions match TRBD1. The CDR3 totals 16 residues. V lost 2 bases and J lost 1; bases outside the gene matches: 6. Germline lookup yields CDR1 MRHNA and CDR2 SNTAGT. DNA of the CDR3: TGTGCCAGCAGTGACGGCCCTGGGACAGGCCAAGAGACCCAGTACTTC. Translating gives CASSDGPGTGQETQYF.

This clone was observed once. The V call is TRBV4-2, the J call TRBJ1-1; 9 nucleotides align to TRBD1. The CDR3 is 15 residues long. V trimming: 5 bases; J trimming: 1 base; junction bases outside the gene matches: 5. The germline V gene has CDR1 LGHNA and CDR2 YNFKEQ. Here the CDR3 DNA reads TGTGCCAGCAGCGATACAGGGGGCAGGAACACTGAAGCTTTCTTT. It translates to CASSDTGGRNTEAFF.

This clone was detected a few times. This rearrangement joins TRBV30 to TRBJ1-2; D is uncertain. This CDR3 comprises 15 residues. Germline V gene sequence: CDR1 GTSNPN, CDR2 SVGIG (reference sequence). Between the trimmed V and J ends, which lost 0 bases and 4 bases, there was a span of 15 bases. The CDR3 DNA reads TGTGCCTGGAGTGTAAAACAGTCTCTTGCCTATGGCTACACCTTC. Translation: CAWSVKQSLAYGYTF.

The chain employs TRBV5-4 and TRBJ2-3; D not resolved. The V gene's germline CDR1 is SGHNT and CDR2 YYREEE (reference sequence). V gave up 7 bases and J gave up 2 bases, with 5 bases separating them. This CDR3 is built from 11 residues. CDR3 protein: CASGVTDTQYF. The CDR3 bases are TGTGCCAGCGGAGTCACAGATACGCAGTATTTT.

This rearrangement joins TRBV14 to TRBJ2-1; D is perhaps TRBD2 (6 bases). Looked up from germline, CDR1 is SGHDN and CDR2 is FVKESK. The CDR3 is 15 amino acids. V was pared by 6 bases and J by 1 base, with 13 bases between. The DNA for the CDR3 is TGTGCCAGCAGGCCCTCTAGCGAGTCCTACAATGAGCAGTTCTTC. Protein product: CASRPSSESYNEQFF.

The chain links TRBV9 to TRBJ2-5; a possible D gene is TRBD2 (6 bases). CDR3 size: 11 residues. Trimming removed 7 bases at V and 3 bases at J, with 7 bases between. Germline V lookup: CDR1 SGDLS, CDR2 YYNGEE. CDR3 bases: TGTGCCAGCGGGGGGAAAGAGACCCAGTACTTC. Protein product: CASGGKETQYF.

In this sample, this clone turned up a few times. The CDR3 loop reads CASSWIQGAQYF. The CDR3 DNA is TGTGCCAGCAGTTGGATCCAAGGGGCCCAGTACTTC. This chain joins TRBV28 and TRBJ2-5; weak D call: TRBD1 (5 bases). Trimming took 4 bases from V and 9 from J, leaving 12 bases between them. Germline CDR1 MDHEN, CDR2 SYDVKM. This CDR3 comprises 12 residues.

The rearrangement joins TRBV3-1 (or the pseudogene TRBV3-2) to TRBJ2-1, with D maybe TRBD1 (6 bases). Trimming shortened V by 2 bases and J by 9 bases, and 17 bases separated the two germline ends. The CDR3 totals 15 residues. The germline V gene encodes CDR1 LGHDT and CDR2 YNNKEL (reference sequence). The CDR3 spells CASSQSWGPWPEQFF. For the CDR3, the DNA is TGTGCCAGCAGCCAATCCTGGGGGCCTTGGCCTGAGCAGTTCTTC.

CDR3 sequence: CASSLQLQETQYF. CDR3 in DNA: TGTGCCAGCAGTTTACAACTGCAAGAGACCCAGTACTTC. The chain recombines TRBV27 with TRBJ2-5; D is ambiguous. This CDR3 is 13 amino acids long. The germline V gene encodes CDR1 MNHEY and CDR2 SMNVEV (reference sequence). Trimming removed 2 bases from V and 2 bases from J, with 6 bases in between.

The J gene is TRBJ2-7, the V gene TRBV18; TRBD1 is a possible D gene (5 bases). Germline V CDR1 and CDR2: KGHSH, LQKENI. The V gene lost 0 bases and the J gene lost 2 bases, with 14 bases spanning the gap. This CDR3 region has 16 residues. The DNA for the CDR3 is TGTGCCAGCTCACCACCGGGGCCCTCGGACCCCTACGAGCAGTACGTC. Its protein product is CASSPPGPSDPYEQYV.

This clone has a single count. This chain joins TRBV18 and TRBJ1-6; no clear D gene. The CDR3 runs to 14 residues. Between the trimmed V and J ends, which lost 3 bases and 7 bases, there was a span of 10 bases. The germline gives CDR1 KGHSH, CDR2 LQKENI. The CDR3 DNA sequence: TGTGCCAGCTCACCGGAGCTAACAAATTCACCCCTCCACTTT. Protein sequence: CASSPELTNSPLHF.

The chain carries TRBV19 and TRBJ2-3; D not certain. This CDR3 is built from 16 residues. The V end was cut by 1 base, the J end by 2 bases, with 13 bases between. Germline V gives CDR1 LNHDA, CDR2 SQIVND (reference sequence). The CDR3 region has the DNA TGTGCCAGTAGTATAGTAGCCGGCGGCCCCACAGATACGCAGTATTTT. Its protein is CASSIVAGGPTDTQYF.

This clone showed up just once. The chain recombines TRBV5-1 with TRBJ2-5, with 8 positions matching TRBD2. This CDR3 region has 15 residues. Germline V lookup: CDR1 SGHRS, CDR2 YFSETQ. The ends lost 0 bases at V and 3 bases at J; junction bases unmatched: 4. The CDR3: CASSLDGTSEETQYF. DNA of the CDR3: TGCGCCAGCAGCTTGGACGGGACTAGTGAAGAGACCCAGTACTTC.